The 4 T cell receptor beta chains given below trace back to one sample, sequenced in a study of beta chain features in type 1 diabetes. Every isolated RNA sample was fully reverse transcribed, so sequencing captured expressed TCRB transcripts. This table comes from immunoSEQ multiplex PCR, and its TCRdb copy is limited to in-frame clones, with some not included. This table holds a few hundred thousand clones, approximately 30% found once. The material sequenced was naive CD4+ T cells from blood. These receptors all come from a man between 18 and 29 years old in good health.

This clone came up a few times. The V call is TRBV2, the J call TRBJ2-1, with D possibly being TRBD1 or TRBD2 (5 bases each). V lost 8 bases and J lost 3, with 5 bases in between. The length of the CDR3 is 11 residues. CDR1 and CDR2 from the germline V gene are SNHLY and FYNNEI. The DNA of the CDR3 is TGTGCCAGCGGGGGCTACAATGAGCAGTTCTTC. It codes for CASGGYNEQFF.

The CDR3 DNA reads TGTGCCAGCAGCTCCCCGGCCGCACCTTCCGCCAACGAGCAGTACTTC. It translates to CASSSPAAPSANEQYF. This chain links TRBV28 with TRBJ2-7; D call uncertain. With 6 bases removed from V and 5 bases from J, the gap between germline ends came to 23 bases. This CDR3 region has 16 residues. Germline assignment: CDR1 MDHEN and CDR2 SYDVKM. Based on the CDR3 plus reference TRBV28 and TRBJ2-7, the full variable domain is DVKVTQSSRYLVKRTGEKVFLECVQDMDHENMFWYRQDPGLGLRLIYFSYDVKMKEKGDIPEGYSVSREKKERFSLILESASTNQTSMYLCASSSPAAPSANEQYFGPGTRLTVT.

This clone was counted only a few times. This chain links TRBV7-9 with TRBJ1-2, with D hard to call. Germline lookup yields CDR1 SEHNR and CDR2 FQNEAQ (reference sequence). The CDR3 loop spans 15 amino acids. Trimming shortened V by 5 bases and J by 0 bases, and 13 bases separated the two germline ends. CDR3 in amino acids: CASSPLARANYGYTF. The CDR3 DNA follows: TGTGCCAGCAGCCCCCTAGCGCGGGCTAACTATGGCTACACCTTC. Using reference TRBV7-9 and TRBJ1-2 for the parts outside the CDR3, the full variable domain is DTGVSQNPRHKITKRGQNVTFRCDPISEHNRLYWYRQTLGQGPEFLTYFQNEAQLEKSRLLSDRFSAERPKGSFSTLEIQRTEQGDSAMYLCASSPLARANYGYTFGSGTRLTVV.

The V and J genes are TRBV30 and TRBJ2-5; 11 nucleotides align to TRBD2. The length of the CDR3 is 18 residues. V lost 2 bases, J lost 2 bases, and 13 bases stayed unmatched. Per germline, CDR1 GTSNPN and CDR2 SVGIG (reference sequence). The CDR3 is CAWSNPGLAARKQETQYF. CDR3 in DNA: TGTGCCTGGAGTAACCCGGGACTAGCGGCCAGGAAACAAGAGACCCAGTACTTC.